Below, 16 T cell receptor beta chains from the same sample are listed, as sequenced in a study of PD-L1 blockade in urothelial cancer. Repertoires were generated with immunoSEQ multiplex PCR, while TCRdb's copy carries only in-frame clones and drops some. The sample comprises under 100,000 clones, nearly 90% of which are singletons, and under 2% rests with the top ten. Specified time point: pretreatment peripheral blood. This specimen was PBMCs, taken around atezolizumab (anti-PD-L1) treatment. These receptors came from a man aged 60 to 69 with urothelial cancer.

This sequence joins TRBV4-2 and TRBJ1-4; the D is unclear. This CDR3 region has 17 residues. Per germline, CDR1 LGHNA and CDR2 YNFKEQ. V was trimmed by 0 bases and J by 0 bases, leaving 11 bases between them. Written as DNA, the CDR3 is TGTGCCAGCAGCCAAGAGGGCAGATTATCAACTAATGAAAAACTGTTTTTT. It codes for CASSQEGRLSTNEKLFF.

The chain couples TRBV5-1 to TRBJ1-1; D not certain. Trimming left V 1 base short and J 0 bases short, with 7 bases between. The CDR3 contains 14 residues. Germline-derived CDR1 and CDR2 are SGHRS and YFSETQ. CDR3 in amino acids: CASSLRRMNTEAFF. The CDR3 nucleotides read TGCGCCAGCAGCTTGCGCAGGATGAACACTGAAGCTTTCTTT.

This clone has more than one count but fewer than ten. The chain combines TRBV2 with TRBJ2-3, with 7 nucleotides matching TRBD2. The CDR3 totals 16 residues. CDR1 SNHLY and CDR2 FYNNEI come from the germline V gene. The V and J ends lost 6 bases and 4 bases, in that order; junction bases with no gene match: 13. This CDR3 is CASRVGGTLAADTQYF. DNA of the CDR3: TGTGCCAGCAGAGTGGGGGGGACTTTAGCAGCAGATACGCAGTATTTT.

The chain is built from TRBV28 and TRBJ2-7; the D gene is possibly TRBD2 (5 bases). The CDR3 length is 13 residues. Looked up from germline, CDR1 is MDHEN and CDR2 is SYDVKM. Deletions cut 10 bases from V and 2 bases from J, with 15 bases between. CDR3 sequence (DNA): TGTGCCACCCTAGCCCGGGAAACCTACGAGCAGTACTTC. Translation: CATLARETYEQYF. Full variable domain (outside the CDR3, taken from reference TRBV28 and TRBJ2-7): DVKVTQSSRYLVKRTGEKVFLECVQDMDHENMFWYRQDPGLGLRLIYFSYDVKMKEKGDIPEGYSVSREKKERFSLILESASTNQTSMYLCATLARETYEQYFGPGTRLTVT.

J is TRBJ2-2 and V is TRBV6-5, with unresolved D. The V end was cut by 2 bases, the J end by 4 bases, with 14 bases between. The CDR3 loop spans 16 amino acids. Germline V CDR1 and CDR2: MNHEY, SVGAGI. The CDR3 here is CASSYSRSAFTGELFF. In DNA form, the CDR3 reads TGTGCCAGCAGTTACAGCAGGTCTGCTTTCACCGGGGAGCTGTTTTTT.

Here the CDR3 DNA reads TGTGCCAGCAGCTTAACAGGGGACCCCTTTAGGGACATTCAGTACTTC. Protein sequence: CASSLTGDPFRDIQYF. The chain combines TRBV5-8 with TRBJ2-4; 7 bases are a match to TRBD1. V lost 2 bases to trimming and J lost 8 bases; unmatched junction nucleotides: 13. Looked up from germline, CDR1 is SGHTS and CDR2 is YDEGEE. The CDR3 runs to 16 residues.

The chain recombines TRBV6-5 with TRBJ2-1; D is unclear. V lost 0 bases, J lost 7 bases, and 16 bases lay in between. The CDR3 sequence is 16 residues long. CDR1 is MNHEY and CDR2 is SVGAGI in the germline V gene. CDR3 sequence (DNA): TGTGCCAGCAGTTACTCGACTGGCGGTCTTAAGAATGAGCAGTTCTTC. This encodes CASSYSTGGLKNEQFF.

The chain recombines TRBV6-1 with TRBJ1-2; D is uncertain. CDR3 length equals 11 residues. CDR1 is MNHNS and CDR2 is SASEGT in the germline V gene. Trimming stripped 2 bases from V and 8 bases from J, with 6 bases between. In DNA, the CDR3 is TGTGCCAGCAGTGAATGGGAGGGCTACACCTTC. Its protein is CASSEWEGYTF.

This chain links TRBV28 with TRBJ1-1, with 7 bases matching TRBD1. The CDR3 covers 14 residues. V shed 3 bases, J shed 6 bases, and the junction held 7 bases outside the gene matches. Per the germline V gene, CDR1 is MDHEN and CDR2 is SYDVKM. DNA of the CDR3: TGTGCCAGCAGTTTGCGTCGGGACAGTTCTGAAGCTTTCTTT. It yields the protein CASSLRRDSSEAFF.

The chain recombines TRBV30 with TRBJ1-1; D is possibly TRBD1 (6 bases). There are 15 residues in the CDR3. Germline values: CDR1 GTSNPN, CDR2 SVGIG (reference sequence). V lost 0 bases, J lost 1 base, and 12 bases lay in between. The CDR3 here is CAWSVVQGKNTEAFF. In nucleotides, the CDR3 is TGTGCCTGGAGTGTAGTCCAGGGGAAGAACACTGAAGCTTTCTTT. Based on the CDR3 plus reference TRBV30 and TRBJ1-1, the full variable domain is SQTIHQWPATLVQPVGSPLSLECTVEGTSNPNLYWYRQAAGRGLQLLFYSVGIGQISSEVPQNLSASRPQDRQFILSSKKLLLSDSGFYLCAWSVVQGKNTEAFFGQGTRLTVV.

V is TRBV4-2 and J is TRBJ2-7, with 7 bases identical to TRBD1. Trimming cost V 4 bases and J 4 bases; bases outside gene matches: 16. Germline CDR1 and CDR2: LGHNA and YNFKEQ. This CDR3 spans 17 amino acids. The CDR3 here is CASSRERPGTAPYEQYF. The CDR3 coding sequence is TGTGCCAGCAGCCGAGAGAGGCCGGGGACAGCCCCTTACGAGCAGTACTTC.

The chain couples TRBV19 to TRBJ1-5; 7 bases fit TRBD1. Unmatched junction bases numbered 6, after V lost 10 bases and J lost 3 bases. Germline-derived CDR1 and CDR2 are LNHDA and SQIVND (reference sequence). The CDR3 has 13 amino acids. CDR3 DNA sequence: TGTGCCACAGAGGGACAGAACAATCAGCCCCAGCATTTT. It is translated as CATEGQNNQPQHF.

The V and J genes are TRBV11-2 and TRBJ2-1; D is undetermined. The CDR3 is 14 amino acids. Germline loops: CDR1 SGHAT, CDR2 FQNNGV. V lost 1 base and J lost 0, with 4 bases in between. The CDR3 is CASSLVNSYNEQFF. CDR3 nucleotides: TGTGCCAGCAGCTTAGTTAACTCCTACAATGAGCAGTTCTTC.

This clone turned up a few times. V is TRBV19 and J is TRBJ2-5, with TRBD1 matching over 9 bases. The CDR3 consists of 14 residues. Trimming removed 1 base from V and 5 bases from J; junction bases left unmatched: 2. CDR1 and CDR2 (germline): LNHDA, SQIVND (reference sequence). The CDR3 loop is CASSIGQGVETQYF. CDR3 sequence (DNA): TGTGCCAGTAGTATAGGACAGGGGGTCGAGACCCAGTACTTC.

The V gene is TRBV18, the J gene TRBJ2-2; 7 bases are shared with TRBD2. The V gene's germline CDR1 is KGHSH and CDR2 LQKENI. The CDR3 totals 15 residues. With 1 base clipped from V and 5 bases from J, the junction kept 4 bases outside the gene matches. This CDR3 reads CASSPQTSQTGELFF. CDR3 DNA sequence: TGTGCCAGCTCACCACAGACTAGCCAGACCGGGGAGCTGTTTTTT.

The chain employs TRBV10-1 and TRBJ2-2, with TRBD2 as a possible D gene (6 bases). In germline, CDR1 is WNHNN, CDR2 SYGVQD (reference sequence). CDR3 length equals 17 residues. V shed 0 bases and J shed 2 bases, with 13 bases lying between them. CDR3 coding DNA: TGCGCCAGCAGTGAGTCTGTGACCGGGACTAACACCGGGGAGCTGTTTTTT. Translation: CASSESVTGTNTGELFF.